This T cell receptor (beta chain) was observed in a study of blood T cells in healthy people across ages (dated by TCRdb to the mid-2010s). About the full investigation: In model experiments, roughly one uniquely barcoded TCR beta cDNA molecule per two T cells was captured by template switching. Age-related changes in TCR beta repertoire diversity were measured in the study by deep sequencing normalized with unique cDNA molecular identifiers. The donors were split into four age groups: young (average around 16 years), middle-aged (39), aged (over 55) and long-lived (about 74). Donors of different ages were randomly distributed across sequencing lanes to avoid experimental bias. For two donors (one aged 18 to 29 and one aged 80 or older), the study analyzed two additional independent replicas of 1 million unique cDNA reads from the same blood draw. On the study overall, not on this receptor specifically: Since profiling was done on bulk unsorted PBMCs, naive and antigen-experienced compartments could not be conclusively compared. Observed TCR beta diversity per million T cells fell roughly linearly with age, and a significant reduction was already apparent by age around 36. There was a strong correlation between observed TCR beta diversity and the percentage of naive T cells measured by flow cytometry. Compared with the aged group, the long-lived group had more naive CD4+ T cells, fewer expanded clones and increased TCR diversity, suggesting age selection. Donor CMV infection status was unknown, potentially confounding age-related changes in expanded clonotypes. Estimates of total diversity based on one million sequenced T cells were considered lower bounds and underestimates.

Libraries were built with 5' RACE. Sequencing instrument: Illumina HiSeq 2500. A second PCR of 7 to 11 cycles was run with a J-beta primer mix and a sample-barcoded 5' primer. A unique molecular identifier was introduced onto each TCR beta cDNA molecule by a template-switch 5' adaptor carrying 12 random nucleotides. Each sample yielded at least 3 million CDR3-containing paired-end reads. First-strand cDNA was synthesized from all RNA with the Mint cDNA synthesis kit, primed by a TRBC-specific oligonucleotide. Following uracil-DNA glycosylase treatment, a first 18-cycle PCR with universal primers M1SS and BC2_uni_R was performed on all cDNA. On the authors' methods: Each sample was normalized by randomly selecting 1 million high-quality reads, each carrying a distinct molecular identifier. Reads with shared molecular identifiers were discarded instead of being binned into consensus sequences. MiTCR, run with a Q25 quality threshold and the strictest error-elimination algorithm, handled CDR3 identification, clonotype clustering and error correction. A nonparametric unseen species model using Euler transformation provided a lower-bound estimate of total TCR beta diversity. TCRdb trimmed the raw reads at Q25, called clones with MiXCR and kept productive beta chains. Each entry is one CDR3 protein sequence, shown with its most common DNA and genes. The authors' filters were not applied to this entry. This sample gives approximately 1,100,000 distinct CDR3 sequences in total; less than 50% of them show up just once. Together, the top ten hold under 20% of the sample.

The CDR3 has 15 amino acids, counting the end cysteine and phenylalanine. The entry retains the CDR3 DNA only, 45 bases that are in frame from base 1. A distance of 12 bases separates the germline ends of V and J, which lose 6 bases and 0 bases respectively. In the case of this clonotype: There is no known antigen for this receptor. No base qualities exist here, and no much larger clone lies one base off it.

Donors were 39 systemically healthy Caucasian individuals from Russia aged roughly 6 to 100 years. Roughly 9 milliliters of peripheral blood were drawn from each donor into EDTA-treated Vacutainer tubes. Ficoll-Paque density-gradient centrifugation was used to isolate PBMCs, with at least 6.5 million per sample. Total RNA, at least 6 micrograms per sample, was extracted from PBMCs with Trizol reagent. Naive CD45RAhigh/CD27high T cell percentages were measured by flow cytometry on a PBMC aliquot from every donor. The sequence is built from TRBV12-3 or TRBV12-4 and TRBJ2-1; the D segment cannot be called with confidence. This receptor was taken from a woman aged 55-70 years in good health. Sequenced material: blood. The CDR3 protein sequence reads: CASRQNPSSYNEQFF. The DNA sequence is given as TGTGCCAGCAGACAAAATCCTAGCTCCTACAATGAGCAGTTCTTC.